A single sample is the source of the 13 T cell receptor beta chains below, sequenced in a study of blood T cell repertoires in COVID-19. Profiling relied on immunoSEQ multiplex PCR, and the TCRdb table lists in-frame clones only, not all of them. The table has tens of thousands of clones, just over 85% seen once; the top ten hold 14%. Sequenced material: peripheral blood. The source is a man aged 65-85 years with acute or convalescent COVID-19.

This rearrangement joins TRBV18 to TRBJ2-5; weak D call: TRBD2 (5 bases). The V end lost 4 bases, the J end lost 5 bases, and 11 bases lay between the germline ends. The CDR3 runs to 13 residues. Germline V lookup: CDR1 KGHSH, CDR2 LQKENI. The CDR3 nucleotides are TGTGCCAGCTCACTCGGACTTGTGGAGACCCAGTACTTC. Protein product: CASSLGLVETQYF.

V and J are TRBV18 and TRBJ2-5; 8 nucleotides agree with TRBD1. Trimming took 2 bases from V and 4 from J; bases not matched to a gene: 6. The CDR3 is 15 residues long. CDR1 and CDR2 (germline): KGHSH, LQKENI. CDR3 in DNA: TGTGCCAGCTCACCAGGAATGACAGGGGTAGAGACCCAGTACTTC. It encodes CASSPGMTGVETQYF.

This sequence joins TRBV2 and TRBJ1-2; D not certain. The V gene lost 3 bases and the J gene lost 4 bases, with 9 bases spanning the gap. Germline CDR1 is SNHLY and CDR2 is FYNNEI. The CDR3 covers 13 residues. The CDR3: CASSDRQTYGYTF. In DNA, the CDR3 is TGTGCCAGCAGTGACAGGCAGACCTATGGCTACACCTTC.

V is TRBV10-2 and J is TRBJ1-1; possible D gene TRBD1, 5 bases. In germline, CDR1 is WSHSY, CDR2 SAAADI. Deletions cut 3 bases from V and 2 bases from J, with 7 bases between. The CDR3 covers 13 residues. The CDR3 DNA is TGCGCCAGCAGTGACCAGGGAAACACTGAAGCTTTCTTT. Residues: CASSDQGNTEAFF.

The chain uses TRBV6-1 and TRBJ1-4; 7 nucleotides match TRBD1. Losses at the gene ends were 2 bases for V and 5 bases for J; bases not matched to a gene: 5. The germline V gene has CDR1 MNHNS and CDR2 SASEGT. This CDR3 is built from 15 residues. CDR3 amino acids: CASSETGAFNEKLFF. The DNA for the CDR3 is TGTGCCAGCAGTGAAACAGGGGCCTTCAATGAAAAACTGTTTTTT.

This clone came up a few times. This chain joins TRBV6-6 and TRBJ1-4; no firm D call. The CDR3 length is 15 residues. CDR1 and CDR2 from the germline V gene are MNHNY and SVGAGI (reference sequence). V was shortened by 4 bases and J by 5 bases, with 14 bases between the two germline ends. The chain's CDR3 is CASSSLLGRNEKLFF. For the CDR3, the DNA is TGTGCCAGCAGTTCCCTTTTGGGCAGGAATGAAAAACTGTTTTTT.

This clone was counted once. The J gene is TRBJ2-5, the V gene TRBV5-4; TRBD1 matches 10 bases. J was trimmed by 6 bases and V by 6 bases; bases with no gene match: 8. The CDR3 contains 14 residues. The V gene's germline CDR1 is SGHNT and CDR2 YYREEE (reference sequence). The CDR3 loop reads CASNRQGALKTQYF. CDR3 nucleotide sequence: TGTGCCAGCAACCGACAGGGGGCTCTGAAGACCCAGTACTTC.

This chain connects TRBV18 to TRBJ1-1; no reliable D call. Germline V gives CDR1 KGHSH, CDR2 LQKENI. Trimming pared 1 base from V and 0 bases from J, leaving 6 bases between. The CDR3 runs 14 residues. CDR3 nucleotides: TGTGCCAGCTCACCACGGCTGATGAACACTGAAGCTTTCTTT. It specifies CASSPRLMNTEAFF. The variable domain in full, with the rest retrieved from reference TRBV18 and TRBJ1-1, is NAGVMQNPRHLVRRRGQEARLRCSPMKGHSHVYWYRQLPEEGLKFMVYLQKENIIDESGMPKERFSAEFPKEGPSILRIQQVVRGDSAAYFCASSPRLMNTEAFFGQGTRLTVV.

The genes are TRBV11-2 and TRBJ2-7; no clear D gene. V was pared by 1 base and J by 3 bases, with 10 bases between. Germline V gives CDR1 SGHAT, CDR2 FQNNGV. There are 14 residues in the CDR3. The chain's CDR3 is CASSLGAPGYEQYF. The CDR3 DNA reads TGTGCCAGCAGCTTAGGTGCCCCAGGCTACGAGCAGTACTTC.

There are a few counts of this clone. The V gene is TRBV4-1, the J gene TRBJ2-3; 7 bases map to TRBD2. The V gene end was trimmed by 1 base and the J gene end by 0 bases; junction bases not matched to a gene: 7. The CDR3 has 17 residues. Germline CDR1 and CDR2: MGHRA and YSYEKL. CDR3 in DNA: TGCGCCAGCAGCCAAGGTGGACCTAGCGGAAGCACAGATACGCAGTATTTT. It yields the protein CASSQGGPSGSTDTQYF.

This chain joins TRBV28 and TRBJ1-2; the D gene is possibly TRBD1 (6 bases). Germline CDR1 is MDHEN and CDR2 is SYDVKM. Trimming pared 6 bases from V and 8 bases from J, leaving 22 bases between. The CDR3 has 15 residues. CDR3 DNA sequence: TGTGCCAGCAGACGAACCTCAAGGGGGATCGGAGGCTACACCTTC. Protein product: CASRRTSRGIGGYTF.

V gene TRBV6-5 combines with J gene TRBJ1-1; D is possibly TRBD1 (5 bases). CDR1 and CDR2 from the germline V gene are MNHEY and SVGAGI. This CDR3 is 14 amino acids long. Trimming cost V 2 bases and J 2 bases, with 9 bases left between them. The CDR3 coding sequence is TGTGCCAGCAGTTACGGTGGACAAAACACTGAAGCTTTCTTT. This encodes CASSYGGQNTEAFF.

This chain joins TRBV4-3 and TRBJ1-5; perhaps TRBD1 as D (6 bases). Trimming cost V 0 bases and J 0 bases, with 15 bases left between them. Germline values: CDR1 LGHNA, CDR2 YSLEER. The CDR3 sequence is 18 residues long. The CDR3 region has the DNA TGCGCCAGCAGCCAAGATCCGGCAGGGACACATAGCAATCAGCCCCAGCATTTT. Its protein is CASSQDPAGTHSNQPQHF.